What follows describes a single T cell receptor (beta chain). Sequencing used immunoSEQ multiplex PCR; TCRdb keeps in-frame clones, though not all of them. The table lists hundreds of thousands of clones, about nine tenths of them singletons. The source of the sample is a study of blood T cell repertoires in COVID-19. Study summary: Material from acute and convalescent COVID-19 was sourced from the United States, Italy and Spain. The analysed material was cDNA or gDNA that came from T cells, B-cell-depleted T cells, or PBMCs.

The sample was peripheral blood. The sequence came from a woman in her late teens or twenties with acute or convalescent COVID-19.

CDR3 nucleotide sequence: TGTGCCAGCAGCTTAACTTCACAGGGAGGGGCTCTAGGCTACACCTTC. It yields the protein CASSLTSQGGALGYTF. This sequence joins TRBV7-3 and TRBJ1-2, with D possibly being TRBD1 (6 bases). This CDR3 comprises 16 residues. Trimming stripped 0 bases from V and 8 bases from J, with 19 bases between. CDR1 and CDR2 (germline): SGHTA, FQGTGA.